Below are 9 T cell receptor beta chains sequenced from a single sample in a study of T cells in Graves' hyperthyroidism and ophthalmopathy. The CDR3 regions of TCR beta were amplified from RNA transcripts. A set of HTBI primers served as the primers for a first-round RT-PCR of the TCR CDR3. TCRdb reprocessed the multiplex PCR reads with MiXCR, giving one entry per CDR3 protein. The sample holds fewer than 750,000 distinct CDR3 sequences, roughly 14% seen once. The material sequenced was blood. The receptors stem from a woman in her forties or fifties with Graves' ophthalmopathy.

The table lists this clonotype with a few counts. The chain carries TRBV5-1 and TRBJ1-5; 8 bases align to TRBD1. The germline V gene has CDR1 SGHRS and CDR2 YFSETQ. Trimming cost V 0 bases and J 5 bases; bases outside gene matches: 4. The CDR3 sequence is 15 residues long. The CDR3 DNA follows: TGCGCCAGCAGCTTGGACGGACAGGGCCATCAGCCCCAGCATTTT. Translated, it gives CASSLDGQGHQPQHF.

There are many counts of this clonotype. The V gene is TRBV4-2, the J gene TRBJ2-1, with 12 nucleotides matching TRBD2. The CDR3 length is 17 residues. Looked up from germline, CDR1 is LGHNA and CDR2 is YNFKEQ. J lost 9 bases, V lost 1 base, and 10 bases had no gene match. The CDR3 nucleotides read TGTGCCAGCAGCCAAGGTCAGCTAGCGGGAGGGCCGAGTGAGCAGTTCTTC. Its protein is CASSQGQLAGGPSEQFF.

The table lists this clonotype with many counts. The chain links TRBV7-2 to TRBJ2-1, with D uncertain. The CDR3 length is 15 residues. V lost 3 bases, J lost 2 bases, and 11 bases lay in between. Germline V gene lookup returns CDR1 SGHTA and CDR2 FQGNSA. CDR3 sequence (DNA): TGTGCCAGCAGCTTGCAGGACCGTACCTACAATGAGCAGTTCTTC. Translation gives CASSLQDRTYNEQFF.

There are many counts of this clonotype. This chain uses TRBV12-3 or TRBV12-4 with TRBJ1-5; 8 bases align to TRBD1. J lost 3 bases, V lost 0 bases, and 7 bases had no gene match. The length of the CDR3 is 17 residues. This chain's CDR3 is CASSLAGRGRSNQPQHF. In DNA, the CDR3 is TGTGCCAGCAGTTTAGCAGGCAGGGGGCGCTCCAATCAGCCCCAGCATTTT.

Comments on this clonotype: A much more abundant neighbour one base away suggests this may be a read error. V gene TRBV2 combines with J gene TRBJ2-1; D unclear. Germline V gene lookup returns CDR1 SNHLY and CDR2 FYNNEI. The CDR3 is made up of 11 amino acids. CDR3 sequence (DNA): TGTGCCAACAGTGAACGGAATGAGCAGTTCTTC. Translated: CANSERNEQFF.

The sample holds many counts of this clonotype. The J gene is TRBJ2-7, the V gene TRBV20-1, with D unresolved. Trimming shortened V by 4 bases and J by 5 bases, and 15 bases separated the two germline ends. The germline V gene encodes CDR1 DFQATT and CDR2 SNEGSKA (reference sequence). The CDR3 length is 13 residues. The CDR3: CSATRAEDDEQYF. The CDR3 region has the DNA TGCAGTGCTACTCGGGCCGAGGACGACGAGCAGTACTTC.

The V gene is TRBV20-1, the J gene TRBJ1-1; D might be TRBD1 (6 bases). V was clipped by 5 bases and J by 8 bases, with 12 bases between them. Germline-derived CDR1 and CDR2 are DFQATT and SNEGSKA (reference sequence). The CDR3 runs to 11 residues. The CDR3 DNA follows: TGCAGTGCTTCAACAGGGTTAGAAGCTTTCTTT. Translating it yields CSASTGLEAFF.

As regards this clonotype: A much larger clone is a single base away; this may be a read error. The chain carries TRBV11-3 and TRBJ2-5; 10 bases align to TRBD1. CDR1 is SGHNT and CDR2 is YENEEA in the germline V gene. The CDR3 sequence is 16 residues long. V lost 5 bases, J lost 4 bases, and 10 bases stayed unmatched. The CDR3 sequence is CASSRLDRGLTETQYF. For the CDR3, the DNA is TGTGCCAGCAGCAGACTTGACAGGGGGCTTACAGAGACCCAGTACTTC.

The CDR3 region is CASSLGGGGAKNIQYF. CDR3 DNA: TGTGCCAGCAGTTTAGGGGGAGGGGGAGCCAAAAACATTCAGTACTTC. The chain has TRBV12-3 or TRBV12-4 and TRBJ2-4, with D possibly TRBD2 on 7 matching bases. The CDR3 has 16 amino acids. V shed 1 base and J shed 0 bases, with 10 bases lying between them.